Listed below are T cell receptor beta chains from one sample, sequenced in a study of identical twins. MiXCR, run by TCRdb on the 5' RACE reads, gives a single entry per CDR3 protein. Among about 690,000 distinct CDR3 sequences, 20% to 25% were seen once, and the ten largest hold more than 4%. The sample was also reused in another study, on T cells expressing NK-cell markers.

Specimen: PBMCs. The receptors derive from a woman aged 18-30 years in good health. Each CDR3 is given with its conserved first and last residue. A D gene is named only where the DNA matches it firmly. For some rows the clone size is stated as once, few or many, or as a class when expanded; others skip it.

j_gene	abundance	len	d_gene	v_gene	CDR3nt	CDR3aa
TRBJ1-5	few	15	NA	TRBV5-6	TGTGCCAGCAGCCTGGGACGGCTTAGCAATCAGCCCCAGCATTTT	CASSLGRLSNQPQHF
TRBJ2-7	NA	10	NA	TRBV6-2/TRBV6-3	TGTGCCAGCAGCCTAGGGAAGCAGTACTTC	CASSLGKQYF
TRBJ2-3	NA	13	NA	TRBV20-1	TGCAGTGCTCCCGACCGCGCCGGAGATACGCAGTATTTT	CSAPDRAGDTQYF
TRBJ1-1	few	11	NA	TRBV6-2/TRBV6-3	TGTGCCAGCAGTTACAAGGGATCGGCTTTCTTT	CASSYKGSAFF
TRBJ2-2	NA	15	NA	TRBV24-1	TGTGCCACCAGTGATCCCTCGGTGGACACCGGGGAGCTGTTTTTT	CATSDPSVDTGELFF
TRBJ2-3	NA	15	TRBD2	TRBV6-1	TGTGCCAGCAGGCGGGGGTATCCATCTACAGATACGCAGTATTTT	CASRRGYPSTDTQYF
TRBJ2-5	NA	15	NA	TRBV12-5	TGTGCTAGTGGTTTGGTTACTGGGCTAAAAGAGACCCAGTACTTC	CASGLVTGLKETQYF
TRBJ2-1	few	16	NA	TRBV6-1	TGTGCCAGCAGTGAAGCATCGGGACTTTCCTACAATGAGCAGTTCTTC	CASSEASGLSYNEQFF
TRBJ2-1	few	17	TRBD2	TRBV15	TGTGCCACCAGCAGATCCGCGGGACTAGCGGCCGACAATGAGCAGTTCTTC	CATSRSAGLAADNEQFF
TRBJ1-1	NA	16	TRBD1	TRBV29-1	TGCAGCGTTGAAGATAGGCAGGGGGCTTTGAACACTGAAGCTTTCTTT	CSVEDRQGALNTEAFF
TRBJ2-1	few	15	NA	TRBV4-3	TGCGCCAGCAGCCAAGACGGAGTCAGTTGGAATGAGCAGTTCTTC	CASSQDGVSWNEQFF
TRBJ1-2	NA	15	NA	TRBV6-5	TGTGCCAGCAGTTACGACCGTCCCGGACTCTATGGCTACACCTTC	CASSYDRPGLYGYTF
TRBJ2-3	NA	18	NA	TRBV12-3/TRBV12-4	TGTGCCTTCAGTGCCACGTGGGACTTTCAGTTATACACAGATACGCAGTATTTT	CAFSATWDFQLYTDTQYF
TRBJ2-7	few	15	TRBD1	TRBV10-1	TGCGCCAGCAGATCGCCCCAGACAGGGAACCACGAGCAGTACTTC	CASRSPQTGNHEQYF
TRBJ2-1	few	15	TRBD2	TRBV7-9	TGTGCCAGCAGCTTAATCCCCAGCGGGGTTAATGAGCAGTTCTTC	CASSLIPSGVNEQFF
TRBJ2-7	NA	15	TRBD2	TRBV5-1	TGCGCCAGCAGTCCGGGGACTACCCCCGGATACGAGCAGTACTTC	CASSPGTTPGYEQYF
TRBJ2-1	few	15	TRBD2	TRBV5-1	TGCGCCAGCAGCCCCGGGACTAGAAAGACCAATGAGCAGTTCTTC	CASSPGTRKTNEQFF
TRBJ2-1	NA	16	NA	TRBV9	TGTGCCAGCAGCGTAGGGGGTAGCGGATATTACAATGAGCAGTTCTTC	CASSVGGSGYYNEQFF
TRBJ2-1	NA	15	NA	TRBV18	TGTGCCAGCTCACGAGTGACGGGAGTGGGGAATGAGCAGTTCTTC	CASSRVTGVGNEQFF
TRBJ2-1	few	11	NA	TRBV7-2	TGTGCCAGCAGCTTAGGGCCACAGAAGTTCTTC	CASSLGPQKFF
TRBJ2-5	once	15	TRBD2	TRBV5-1	TGCGCCAGCAGCTCAAGTAGCGGGGGTGGCGAGACCCAGTACTTC	CASSSSSGGGETQYF
TRBJ1-4	many	12	NA	TRBV20-1	TGCAGTGCTCGCCCGGGCGGCGAAAAACTGTTTTTT	CSARPGGEKLFF
TRBJ2-1	NA	14	TRBD1	TRBV7-2	TGTGCCAGCAGCAGAGGACAGGTGACGAATGAGCAGTTCTTC	CASSRGQVTNEQFF
TRBJ1-3	NA	14	NA	TRBV20-1	TGCAGTGCTAGGGGGTCTACCTCTGGAAACACCATATATTTT	CSARGSTSGNTIYF
TRBJ1-1	NA	14	NA	TRBV7-3	TGTGCCAGCACCCCAGAGCCGGGGAACACTGAAGCTTTCTTT	CASTPEPGNTEAFF
TRBJ2-1	few	12	NA	TRBV18	TGTGCCAGCTCACCCAGCGGCTATGAGCAGTTCTTC	CASSPSGYEQFF
TRBJ1-1	few	14	NA	TRBV20-1	TGCAGTGCTAGTGCCTACCCAGGGGACACTGAAGCTTTCTTT	CSASAYPGDTEAFF
TRBJ2-5	NA	13	NA	TRBV29-1	TGCAGCGTTGAAAGGAGGGAGAGTGAGACCCAGTACTTC	CSVERRESETQYF
TRBJ2-3	NA	16	TRBD2	TRBV9	TGTGCCAGCAGCGCTTTACTAGCGGGGGGGTCAGATACGCAGTATTTT	CASSALLAGGSDTQYF
TRBJ2-5	NA	16	NA	TRBV6-5	TGTGCCAGCAGTTTCGGTCCGGCTTGGTACCAAGAGACCCAGTACTTC	CASSFGPAWYQETQYF
TRBJ2-1	many	15	TRBD2	TRBV5-1	TGCGCCAGCACCACGACTAGCGGCCCCTACAATGAGCAGTTCTTC	CASTTTSGPYNEQFF
TRBJ2-1	NA	14	TRBD2	TRBV5-1	TGCGCCAGCAGCTTGGGGGACTACCACAATGAGCAGTTCTTC	CASSLGDYHNEQFF
TRBJ2-7	NA	17	TRBD2	TRBV27	TGTGCCAGCAGTCTCAAATTATGGGGGGGAAGCTCCTACGAGCAGTACTTC	CASSLKLWGGSSYEQYF
TRBJ2-3	NA	13	NA	TRBV5-6	TGTGCCAGCAGTCCTAGTCGATTTGGTACGCAGTATTTT	CASSPSRFGTQYF